This entry is about one TCR beta chain. Its antigen is not known. This record belongs to a study of cytomegalovirus exposure and HLA in healthy donors. General observations from the study: The authors enumerated around 150 TCR beta chains as linked to cytomegalovirus.

This donor's record omits CMV serostatus. After removal of 3 bases from V and 6 bases from J, the junction contained 9 bases not matched to a gene. Germline lookup yields CDR1 SGHRS and CDR2 YFSETQ. The length of the CDR3 is 14 residues. Both 60 Vbeta primers and 13 Jbeta primers went into the PCR. As processed by the authors: Later reanalysis found tens of millions of unique TCR beta chains, around 10 million of them shared. Libraries were prepared by immunoSEQ multiplex PCR; TCRdb keeps only in-frame clonotypes and omits some of them. V, J and clone size are those of that table, while D and trimming were read from the DNA. The sample has over 150,000 clones, around 75% seen once.

This sequence joins TRBV5-1 and TRBJ2-7; 7 bases map to TRBD1. The receptor was isolated from a human donor in good health. The sequenced material came from PBMCs. The DNA for the CDR3 is TGCGCCAGCAGCTCACCGGGACAGAGGACCGAGCAGTACTTC. The encoded protein is CASSSPGQRTEQYF.